This T cell receptor beta chain was captured in a study of shared clonotypes between healthy human individuals. The wider study: Donors had three CD4 naive, three CD4 memory, two CD8 naive and one CD8 memory plate apiece. General study points: A small donor pool kept down the genetic and exposure-history diversity that was represented.

A CD45RA-negative memory subset and a CD45RA+ naive subset were separated from the CD4+ cells. In the original workflow: ImmunoSEQ supplied junction-only sequences lacking quality scores, so filtering was different. Using immunoSEQ multiplex PCR, the repertoire was profiled, and TCRdb retains in-frame clones only, with some absent. The DNA was the basis for D and trimming; V, J and clone size are from that table. The data contain hundreds of thousands of clones, around 97% of them singletons. The V gene lost 2 bases and the J gene lost 0 bases, with 7 bases spanning the gap. From germline, CDR1 is SGHTA and CDR2 FQGTGA. The CDR3 is 14 residues long. Comments on this clone: Its target is unknown.

This clonotype was obtained from a young woman in good health. Source material: naive CD4+ T cells sorted from blood. Described subset: CD45RA+ positively selected. The genes are TRBV7-3 and TRBJ1-1; the D is unclear. This CDR3 is CASSLGAMNTEAFF. Here the CDR3 DNA reads TGTGCCAGCAGCTTAGGAGCCATGAACACTGAAGCTTTCTTT.